This T cell receptor (beta chain) was identified during a study of shared clonotypes between healthy human individuals (dated by TCRdb to about 2020). For context, the study as a whole: A couple of women and a few men aged 18 to 49 years were included in the cohort. For each donor, CD4 naive and CD4 memory were each run on three plates, CD8 naive on two plates, and CD8 memory on one plate. To estimate repertoire size and how much clonotype sharing occurs between individuals, the study deeply sequenced the blood TCR repertoires of several healthy adults. Libraries were prepared and TCR repertoires were sequenced by different laboratories using diverse techniques, in order to increase sequencing depth and limit assay-specific biases. Each donor's leukapheresis produced roughly between roughly 0.94 and 9.5 billion PBMCs.

The full study reports these points: Even with the large sequencing depth, rarefaction of the sorted-subset datasets indicated that sequencing was incomplete. The small number of donors limited the genetic and exposure-history diversity represented. Naive subsets generally had larger estimated clonotype richness than memory subsets. When several donors were compared, the shared fraction of clonotypes was about 5% for naive CD4, 3.5% to 4% for naive CD8, 2% to 2.5% for memory CD4, and 0.3% to 0.5% for memory CD8. Pairwise subsampling indicated that sequencing depth was expected to affect the degree of clonotype sharing among donors. Compared with non-shared clonotypes, clonotypes shared by all four sorted-subset donors had higher generation probabilities. Sampling was restricted to blood, and TCR repertoires in tissues likely differ from the TCR repertoires found in blood.

The donors were healthy, HIV-negative adults with no recently reported acute infections or vaccinations. Every donor was a Caucasian adult living in Nashville, Tennessee, USA. CD4+ T cells were enriched through magnetic negative selection, after which naive cells were positively selected on CD45RA and the remaining negative fraction served as the memory subset. After blood collection by leukapheresis, PBMCs were isolated using Ficoll-Histopaque density gradient centrifugation and then cryopreserved in the vapor phase of liquid nitrogen. Analytical flow cytometry was used to check the purity and quantity of every magnetically sorted T cell population. From each sorted fraction, genomic DNA was isolated and quantified by UV absorbance on a Nanodrop 2000c. TCR CDR3 regions were amplified from genomic DNA by multiplex PCR using the deep immunoSEQ assay. Extracted genomic DNA from each cell subset was distributed evenly across all wells of several immunoSEQ 96-well plates, and each plate was treated as a replicate. For sorted subsets, approximately 200 ng of genomic DNA, equivalent to around 30,000 T cell genomes, went into each replicate PCR. Purified libraries were measured with a Qubit 3.0 fluorometer, size-checked on a Bioanalyzer 2100, and measured again with the KAPA Library Quantification kit. A separate single-read 150-cycle Illumina NextSeq 550 flow cell was used to sequence each immunoSEQ 96-well plate. Under the source paper's analysis protocol: The immunoSEQ output contained only junctional sequences without quality scores, so filtering could not match that applied to full-length reads. Sequences were annotated with PyIR, a Python wrapper for IgBLAST v1.9, and V/J genes and CDR3 were assigned using IMGT germline references. Reads were removed for weak V/J assignments (E-value above 1e-6), missing CDR3, stop codons, out-of-frame junctions, or ambiguous translated residues. V3J clonotypes were defined as sequences sharing an identical inferred V gene, J gene, and CDR3 amino acid sequence. Percentage overlap between repertoires was computed as shared unique clonotypes divided by the size of the smaller repertoire. RTK rarefaction, the Chao1 estimator, and Recon v2.1 estimates of unobserved clonotypes were used to assess repertoire richness. Generation probabilities for all TCRbeta clonotypes obtained by the gDNA method from a handful of donors were computed using OLGA. Drawn from immuneACCESS, this table holds only the in-frame rearrangements with V and J called that TCRdb kept. Clones are partly lost; checked studies trace under half to an unresolved V gene and leave the rest unexplained. For V, J and clone size, that table is used; D and trimming come from the DNA. The sample yields approximately 330,000 clones; about 70% were counted once. Together, the top ten hold 8% to 13% of the sample.

About this clone itself: There is no known antigen for this receptor. No per-base quality is available; no much larger clone lies one base away.

The sequence was collected from a man aged 25 to 40 in good health. What was sequenced was memory CD4+ T cells sorted from blood. The sample's cell subset or site label, decoded: CD45RA-negative fraction.

The DNA is TGTGCCAGCAGCCAAGTTAGGTCGTCAGCTTTCTTT. This encodes CASSQVRSSAFF. The V and J segments used are TRBV14 and TRBJ1-1; no D gene can be assigned with confidence. CDR1 SGHDN and CDR2 FVKESK are derived from the germline V gene. The V end loses 1 base and the J end loses 10 bases, and a stretch of 10 bases separates them. The CDR3 has 12 amino acids, counting the end cysteine and phenylalanine. Only CDR3 DNA remains: 36 bases, in frame from the first base.